A selection of T cell receptor beta chains follows, all from one sample in a study of cytomegalovirus exposure and HLA in healthy donors. Method: immunoSEQ multiplex PCR; TCRdb's copy keeps in-frame clones and lacks some. The table records 50,000 to 80,000 clones, 95% of them present only once. Sequenced input: PBMCs. The receptors derive from a woman aged 18 to 35 in good health and CMV-seropositive. CDR3s include the opening cysteine and the closing phenylalanine or tryptophan. Fields, in order: V gene, CDR3 length, J gene, CDR3 protein.

v_gene: TRBV25-1
len: 14
j_gene: TRBJ1-3
CDR3aa: CASRSSGTGNTIYF

v_gene: TRBV6-1
len: 16
j_gene: TRBJ2-3
CDR3aa: CASSDLRQRGTDTQYF

v_gene: TRBV7-9
len: 16
j_gene: TRBJ2-1
CDR3aa: CASSPPSAGVRNEQFF

v_gene: TRBV5-6
len: 17
j_gene: TRBJ1-2
CDR3aa: CASSFWDRGPTNYGYTF

v_gene: TRBV30
len: 16
j_gene: TRBJ2-5
CDR3aa: CAWSALPGQPWETQYF

v_gene: TRBV29-1
len: 12
j_gene: TRBJ1-5
CDR3aa: CSVGQANQPQHF

v_gene: TRBV5-1
len: 15
j_gene: TRBJ2-5
CDR3aa: CASSFIGGGGETQYF

v_gene: TRBV4-1
len: 14
j_gene: TRBJ2-5
CDR3aa: CASSQDGLAETQYF

v_gene: TRBV10-3
len: 14
j_gene: TRBJ2-1
CDR3aa: CATLTSGRAGEQFF

v_gene: TRBV23-1
len: 16
j_gene: TRBJ1-5
CDR3aa: CASSHPDRDSNQPQHF

v_gene: TRBV7-6
len: 12
j_gene: TRBJ1-1
CDR3aa: CASSSYSGGAFF

v_gene: TRBV9
len: 14
j_gene: TRBJ1-6
CDR3aa: CASSVGWADSPLHF

v_gene: TRBV19
len: 13
j_gene: TRBJ1-5
CDR3aa: CASSNQGNQPQHF

v_gene: TRBV18
len: 14
j_gene: TRBJ2-1
CDR3aa: CASSPAGRYNEQFF

v_gene: TRBV5-1
len: 16
j_gene: TRBJ2-1
CDR3aa: CASSLEEVTRYNEQFF

v_gene: TRBV2
len: 16
j_gene: TRBJ1-2
CDR3aa: CASSETTGLLNYGYTF